These 8 T cell receptor beta chains originate from one sample sequenced in a study of T cells after yellow fever vaccination. TCRdb passed the 5' RACE reads through MiXCR, listing each CDR3 protein once. The table has some 160,000 distinct CDR3 sequences, 9.3% seen once. The sample was CD8+ T cells sorted from PBMCs, taken 45 days after the yellow fever booster vaccination. These TCRs come from a man aged 18 to 30 who received the YFV17D yellow fever vaccine.

In its sample, this clonotype was seen many times. In this CDR3 the conserved last residue, phenylalanine or tryptophan, is missing, so a read error is likely. The DNA is left out, because the CDR3 cannot be placed on it with certainty; the CDR3 is given as TCRdb lists it. The V and J genes are TRBV11-2 and TRBJ2-1; TRBD1, the table's D call, lacks a check against the DNA. Germline lookup yields CDR1 SGHAT and CDR2 FQNNGV. Including both end residues, the CDR3 is 12 amino acids long. The CDR3 region is CASSLDGQGVSY.

This chain joins TRBV10-1 and TRBJ2-1; 9 bases align to TRBD2. Germline CDR1 reads WNHNN; CDR2 reads SYGVQD (reference sequence). The CDR3 runs to 15 residues. Unmatched junction bases numbered 4, after V lost 4 bases and J lost 3 bases. The CDR3 DNA sequence: TGCGCCAGCAGTGCGCGGGGGGGCCTCTACAATGAGCAGTTCTTC. It is translated as CASSARGGLYNEQFF.

This clonotype came up a few times. The V and J genes are TRBV3-1 and TRBJ2-4; D unclear. V lost 0 bases, J lost 0 bases, and 9 bases lay in between. This CDR3 region has 16 residues. Germline CDR1 is LGHDT and CDR2 is YNNKEL (reference sequence). The CDR3 is CASSQDPGLAKNIQYF. The CDR3 DNA is TGTGCCAGCAGCCAAGATCCTGGGCTAGCCAAAAACATTCAGTACTTC.

This chain joins TRBV6-5 and TRBJ2-1; TRBD2 aligns across 9 bases. The germline V gene has CDR1 MNHEY and CDR2 SVGAGI. Trimming cost V 10 bases and J 5 bases; bases outside gene matches: 9. There are 14 residues in the CDR3. The CDR3 DNA is TGTGCCACCCTGGGCGGGGGGGCCCACAATGAGCAGTTCTTC. Translation gives CATLGGGAHNEQFF.

The V gene is TRBV6-2 or TRBV6-3, the J gene TRBJ1-1; 7 nucleotides line up with TRBD1. Germline assignment: CDR1 MNHEY and CDR2 SVGEGT. Trimming removed 3 bases from V and 0 bases from J; junction bases left unmatched: 7. This CDR3 comprises 16 residues. The CDR3 DNA follows: TGTGCCAGCAGTTATAACCCGACAGGGCTGAACACTGAAGCTTTCTTT. Protein sequence: CASSYNPTGLNTEAFF.

The V gene is TRBV7-2, the J gene TRBJ2-1, with D uncertain. Trimming left V 0 bases short and J 0 bases short, with 9 bases between. Germline CDR1 SGHTA, CDR2 FQGNSA. The length of the CDR3 is 16 residues. The CDR3 sequence is CASSLAVVSSYNEQFF. In nucleotides, the CDR3 is TGTGCCAGCAGCTTAGCGGTGGTTAGCTCCTACAATGAGCAGTTCTTC.

This clonotype was counted only a few times. The V call is TRBV27, the J call TRBJ1-2; unclear D gene. The germline V gene encodes CDR1 MNHEY and CDR2 SMNVEV (reference sequence). The ends were cut back, 0 bases at V and 3 bases at J, with 11 bases in the middle. The CDR3 contains 15 residues. The CDR3 loop reads CASSLSGGHHYGYTF. The CDR3 region has the DNA TGTGCCAGCAGTTTATCAGGTGGCCACCACTATGGCTACACCTTC.

This clonotype appeared a few times. J is TRBJ1-1 and V is TRBV13, with D unresolved. Trimming removed 4 bases from V and 0 bases from J, with 9 bases in between. CDR3 length equals 14 residues. Germline CDR1 and CDR2: PRHDT and FYEKMQ (reference sequence). The CDR3 sequence: CASSSVLVNTEAFF. The CDR3 nucleotides are TGTGCCAGCAGCTCGGTTTTGGTGAACACTGAAGCTTTCTTT.